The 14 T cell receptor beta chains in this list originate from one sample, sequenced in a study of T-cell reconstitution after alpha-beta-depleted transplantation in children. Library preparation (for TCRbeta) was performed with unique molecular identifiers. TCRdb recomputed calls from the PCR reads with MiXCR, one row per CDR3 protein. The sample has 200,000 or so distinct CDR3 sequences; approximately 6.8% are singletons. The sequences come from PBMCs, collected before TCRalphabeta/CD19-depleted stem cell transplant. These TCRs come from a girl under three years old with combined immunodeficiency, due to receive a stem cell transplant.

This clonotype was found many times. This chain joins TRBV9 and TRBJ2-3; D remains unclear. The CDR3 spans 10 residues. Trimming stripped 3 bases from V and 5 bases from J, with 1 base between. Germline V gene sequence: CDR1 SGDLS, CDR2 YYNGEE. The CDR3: CASSEDTQYF. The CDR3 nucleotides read TGTGCCAGCAGCGAAGATACGCAGTATTTT.

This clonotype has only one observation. CDR3 nucleotides: TGCGCCAGCAGCCAAGAACAGGTGACAGGTTACAATGAGCAGTTCTTC. It translates to CASSQEQVTGYNEQFF. The chain carries TRBV4-3 and TRBJ2-1; D possibly corresponds to TRBD1 (6 bases). The germline V gene encodes CDR1 LGHNA and CDR2 YSLEER. This CDR3 comprises 16 residues. The V gene lost 0 bases and the J gene lost 4 bases, with 13 bases spanning the gap.

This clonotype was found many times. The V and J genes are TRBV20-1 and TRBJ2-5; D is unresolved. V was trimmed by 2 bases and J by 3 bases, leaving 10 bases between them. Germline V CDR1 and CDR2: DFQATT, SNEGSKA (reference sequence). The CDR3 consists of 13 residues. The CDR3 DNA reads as TGCAGTGCTAGAAGCCTAACCGAAGAGACCCAGTACTTC. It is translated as CSARSLTEETQYF.

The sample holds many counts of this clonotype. CDR3 region: CASSLLGTGGIVGELFF. Written as DNA, the CDR3 is TGTGCCAGCAGCTTGTTGGGGACAGGGGGCATCGTCGGGGAGCTGTTTTTT. This sequence joins TRBV7-8 and TRBJ2-2; 12 bases map to TRBD1. With 3 bases clipped from V and 7 bases from J, the junction kept 9 bases outside the gene matches. CDR3 length: 17 residues. The germline CDR1 and CDR2 sequences are SGHVS and FQNEAQ.

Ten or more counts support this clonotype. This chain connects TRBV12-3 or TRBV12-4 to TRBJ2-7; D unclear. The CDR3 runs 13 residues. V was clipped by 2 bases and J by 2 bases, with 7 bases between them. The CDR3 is CASSLSTAYEQYF. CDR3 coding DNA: TGTGCCAGCAGTTTATCGACCGCCTACGAGCAGTACTTC.

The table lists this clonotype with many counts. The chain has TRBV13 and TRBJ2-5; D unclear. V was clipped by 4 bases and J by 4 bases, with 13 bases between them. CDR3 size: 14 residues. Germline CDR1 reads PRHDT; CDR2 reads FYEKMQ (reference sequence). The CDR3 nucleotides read TGTGCCAGCAGCTACCCAGGAATCCGAGAGACCCAGTACTTC. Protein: CASSYPGIRETQYF. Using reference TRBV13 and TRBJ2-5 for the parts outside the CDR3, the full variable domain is AAGVIQSPRHLIKEKRETATLKCYPIPRHDTVYWYQQGPGQDPQFLISFYEKMQSDKGSIPDRFSAQQFSDYHSELNMSSLELGDSALYFCASSYPGIRETQYFGPGTRLLVL.

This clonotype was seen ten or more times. CDR3 region: CASSFGYRSRDSPLHF. The DNA of the CDR3 is TGTGCCAGCAGCTTTGGGTATCGATCTAGGGATTCACCCCTCCACTTT. The chain has TRBV7-2 and TRBJ1-6; unclear D gene. Per germline, CDR1 SGHTA and CDR2 FQGNSA. The CDR3 totals 16 residues. V was cut by 3 bases and J by 8 bases, with 17 bases left in between.

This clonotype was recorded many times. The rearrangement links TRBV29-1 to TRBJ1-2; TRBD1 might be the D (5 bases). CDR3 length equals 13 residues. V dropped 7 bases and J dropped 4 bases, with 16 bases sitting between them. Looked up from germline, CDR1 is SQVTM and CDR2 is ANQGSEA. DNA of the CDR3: TGCAGCGCCCAGGACATTCCCTTCTATGGCTACACCTTC. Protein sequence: CSAQDIPFYGYTF.

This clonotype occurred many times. The CDR3 DNA reads TGCGCCAGCAGCTTGGAGGGGGACCTCTACAATGAGCAGTTCTTC. Its protein is CASSLEGDLYNEQFF. The V call is TRBV5-1, the J call TRBJ2-1, with D possibly matching TRBD1 (6 bases). Trimming shortened V by 0 bases and J by 3 bases, and 10 bases separated the two germline ends. Per the germline V gene, CDR1 is SGHRS and CDR2 is YFSETQ. The CDR3 runs to 15 residues.

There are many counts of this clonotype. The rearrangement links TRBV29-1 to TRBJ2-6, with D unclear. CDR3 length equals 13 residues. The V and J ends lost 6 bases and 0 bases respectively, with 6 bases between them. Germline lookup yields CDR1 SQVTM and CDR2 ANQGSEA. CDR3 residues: CSVWSSGANVLTF. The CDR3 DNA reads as TGCAGCGTCTGGAGCTCTGGGGCCAACGTCCTGACTTTC.

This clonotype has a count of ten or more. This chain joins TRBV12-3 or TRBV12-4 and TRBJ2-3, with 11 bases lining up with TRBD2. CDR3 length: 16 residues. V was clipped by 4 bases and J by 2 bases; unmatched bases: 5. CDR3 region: CASSSLAGGYTDTQYF. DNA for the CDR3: TGTGCCAGCAGTTCCCTAGCGGGGGGCTACACAGATACGCAGTATTTT.

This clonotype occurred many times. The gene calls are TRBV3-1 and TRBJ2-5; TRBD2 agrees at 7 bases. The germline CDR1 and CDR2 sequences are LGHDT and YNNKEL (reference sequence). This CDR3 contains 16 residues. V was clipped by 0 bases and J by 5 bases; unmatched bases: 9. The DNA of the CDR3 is TGTGCCAGCAGCCAAGAGCGACGCGGGGGTGGGGAGACCCAGTACTTC. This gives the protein CASSQERRGGGETQYF.

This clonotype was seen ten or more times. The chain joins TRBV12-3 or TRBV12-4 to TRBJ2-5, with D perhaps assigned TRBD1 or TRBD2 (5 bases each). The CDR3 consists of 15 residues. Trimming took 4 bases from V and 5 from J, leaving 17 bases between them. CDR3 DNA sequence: TGTGCCAGCAGTTACACCGGGACCAGAGGCGAGACCCAGTACTTC. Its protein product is CASSYTGTRGETQYF.

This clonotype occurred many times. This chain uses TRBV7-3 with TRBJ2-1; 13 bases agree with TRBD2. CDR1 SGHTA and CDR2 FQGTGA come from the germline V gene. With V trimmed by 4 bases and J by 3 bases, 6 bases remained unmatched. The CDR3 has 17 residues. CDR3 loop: CASSSGLAGLDYNEQFF. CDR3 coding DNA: TGTGCCAGCAGCTCGGGACTAGCGGGATTGGACTACAATGAGCAGTTCTTC.